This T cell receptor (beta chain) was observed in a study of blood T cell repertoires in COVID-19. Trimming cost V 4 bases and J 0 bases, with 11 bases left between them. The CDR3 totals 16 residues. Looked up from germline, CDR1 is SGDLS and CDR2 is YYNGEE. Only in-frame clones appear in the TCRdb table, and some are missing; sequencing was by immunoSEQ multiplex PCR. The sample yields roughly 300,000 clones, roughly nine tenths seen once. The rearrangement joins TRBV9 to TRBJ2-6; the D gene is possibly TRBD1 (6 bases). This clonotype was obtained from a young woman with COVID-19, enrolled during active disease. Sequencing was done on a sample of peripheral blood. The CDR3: CASSKGHISGANVLTF. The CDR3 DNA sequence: TGTGCCAGCAGCAAGGGACACATCTCTGGGGCCAACGTCCTGACTTTC.